The sequence of this T cell receptor (beta chain) was determined in a study of blood T cell repertoires in COVID-19. Overall study: Italy, Spain and the United States were the sources of the convalescent and acute COVID-19 samples. T cells, B-cell-depleted T cells, or PBMCs provided the cDNA or gDNA that served as material.

The protocol was immunoSEQ multiplex PCR, while the TCRdb copy is restricted to in-frame clones and leaves out a portion. The table has approximately 300,000 clones, about 86% seen once. CDR1 GTSNPN and CDR2 SVGIG come from the germline V gene (reference sequence). The V end lost 0 bases, the J end lost 4 bases, and 18 bases lay between the germline ends. The CDR3 contains 16 residues. The genes are TRBV30 and TRBJ1-2; D ambiguous. This TCR derives from a woman between 50 and 59 years old with acute or convalescent COVID-19. The sequencing input was peripheral blood. This CDR3 is CAWSVPFKQSPYGYTF. The CDR3 DNA follows: TGTGCCTGGAGTGTTCCTTTTAAGCAAAGCCCCTATGGCTACACCTTC.